Each of the 30 T cell receptor beta chains below was sequenced from the same sample in a study of blood T cells in healthy people across ages. The authors ran a second PCR of about 6 to 12 cycles using a sample-barcoded 5' primer and a J-beta primer mix. TCRdb reprocessed the 5' RACE reads with MiXCR, giving one entry per CDR3 protein. The sample lists some 730,000 distinct CDR3 sequences; 22% were seen once. The sequenced sample was blood. These receptors all come from a man aged 70-80 years in good health.

This clonotype appeared a few times. The rearrangement joins TRBV7-8 to TRBJ1-5, with TRBD1 as a possible D gene (6 bases). V gave up 2 bases and J gave up 7 bases, with 15 bases separating them. The CDR3 covers 15 residues. The germline CDR1 and CDR2 sequences are SGHVS and FQNEAQ. The DNA of the CDR3 is TGTGCCAGCAGCTTACAAGGGGGGCTAGGCCAGCCCCAGCATTTT. It encodes CASSLQGGLGQPQHF.

The chain employs TRBV19 and TRBJ2-5; perhaps TRBD1 as D (5 bases). Germline V CDR1 and CDR2: LNHDA, SQIVND (reference sequence). The V end lost 6 bases, the J end lost 4 bases, and 12 bases lay between the germline ends. There are 13 residues in the CDR3. CDR3 in DNA: TGTGCCAGTAGAAAGGACAAAATAGAGACCCAGTACTTC. Translating it yields CASRKDKIETQYF.

The sample holds a few counts of this clonotype. The chain recombines TRBV2 with TRBJ2-3; 9 nucleotides match TRBD2. V shed 5 bases and J 3 bases; nucleotides not matched to a gene: 6. Germline V gene lookup returns CDR1 SNHLY and CDR2 FYNNEI. The CDR3 consists of 15 residues. DNA for the CDR3: TGTGCCAGCAGTCGACGACTAGCGGAGACAGATACGCAGTATTTT. The encoded protein is CASSRRLAETDTQYF.

This clonotype was counted only a few times. J is TRBJ1-3 and V is TRBV11-2; D is undetermined. Trimming cost V 0 bases and J 1 base, with 13 bases left between them. The CDR3 runs to 17 residues. Germline V lookup: CDR1 SGHAT, CDR2 FQNNGV. DNA for the CDR3: TGTGCCAGCAGCTTAGAGGCGTCCCTCGGGTCTGGAAACACCATATATTTT. Its translation is CASSLEASLGSGNTIYF.

The chain is built from TRBV7-2 and TRBJ1-4; TRBD1 matches at 8 bases. Germline values: CDR1 SGHTA, CDR2 FQGNSA. The CDR3 is made up of 15 amino acids. Unmatched junction bases numbered 6, after V lost 1 base and J lost 8 bases. In nucleotides, the CDR3 is TGTGCCAGCAGCTTAGTTCAGGGGGCCGTCGAAAAACTGTTTTTT. Amino acids: CASSLVQGAVEKLFF.

The CDR3 DNA sequence: TGTGCCAGCAGCTTAGGCGGGGATCAAGAGACCCAGTACTTC. Its protein is CASSLGGDQETQYF. The chain links TRBV5-5 to TRBJ2-5; the D gene is possibly TRBD2 (6 bases). Germline V gene lookup returns CDR1 SGHKS and CDR2 YYEKEE (reference sequence). The V end lost 2 bases, the J end lost 2 bases, and 10 bases lay between the germline ends. This CDR3 spans 14 amino acids. Variable domain in full (rest from reference TRBV5-5 and TRBJ2-5): DAGVTQSPTHLIKTRGQQVTLRCSPISGHKSVSWYQQVLGQGPQFIFQYYEKEERGRGNFPDRFSARQFPNYSSELNVNALLLGDSALYLCASSLGGDQETQYFGPGTRLLVL.

This clonotype came up once. The V and J genes are TRBV6-6 and TRBJ1-6, with D unclear. CDR1 and CDR2 from the germline V gene are MNHNY and SVGAGI (reference sequence). The CDR3 has 14 amino acids. Trimming cost V 8 bases and J 6 bases, with 14 bases left between them. The DNA for the CDR3 is TGTGCCAGCCTAGGTTATGGACGTAATTCACCCCTCCACTTT. Translating gives CASLGYGRNSPLHF.

The chain uses TRBV24-1 and TRBJ2-7; D is perhaps TRBD1 or TRBD2 (5 bases each). This CDR3 region has 15 residues. The V end was cut by 2 bases, the J end by 2 bases, with 12 bases between. The germline V gene has CDR1 KGHDR and CDR2 SFDVKD. Here the CDR3 DNA reads TGTGCCACCAGTGATTCCTCCCAGGGAGCCTACGAGCAGTACTTC. This gives the protein CATSDSSQGAYEQYF.

The V call is TRBV7-9, the J call TRBJ2-3; D not certain. V was trimmed by 0 bases and J by 4 bases, leaving 8 bases between them. CDR1 SEHNR and CDR2 FQNEAQ come from the germline V gene (reference sequence). The CDR3 length is 14 residues. CDR3 coding DNA: TGTGCCAGCAGCTTAGCGGGAATATCAGATACGCAGTATTTT. Protein sequence: CASSLAGISDTQYF.

The rearrangement joins TRBV20-1 to TRBJ1-5; D is undetermined. Per the germline V gene, CDR1 is DFQATT and CDR2 is SNEGSKA (reference sequence). There are 12 residues in the CDR3. V lost 0 bases to trimming and J lost 8 bases, with 8 bases between them. DNA of the CDR3: TGCAGTGCTAGAGATAATCGTGAGCCCCAGCATTTT. This encodes CSARDNREPQHF.

This clonotype was seen many times. The V call is TRBV9, the J call TRBJ2-1; 7 nucleotides agree with TRBD2. The germline gives CDR1 SGDLS, CDR2 YYNGEE. The CDR3 is 14 amino acids. V was pared by 4 bases and J by 7 bases, with 8 bases of the junction left unmatched. In nucleotides, the CDR3 is TGTGCCAGCAGCCCCCAACTAGCGAGGAATGAGCAGTTCTTC. This translates into CASSPQLARNEQFF.

J is TRBJ1-1 and V is TRBV12-3 or TRBV12-4; 7 positions match TRBD1. The CDR3 is 14 residues long. Unmatched junction bases numbered 1, after V lost 2 bases and J lost 1 base. The CDR3 nucleotides are TGTGCCAGCAGTTTATGGACAGGGAACACTGAAGCTTTCTTT. It codes for CASSLWTGNTEAFF.

This clonotype came up a few times. The chain uses TRBV25-1 and TRBJ1-4; D call uncertain. Germline V gene sequence: CDR1 MGHDK, CDR2 SYGVNS. Trimming left V 6 bases short and J 0 bases short, with 5 bases between. The CDR3 sequence is 13 residues long. The CDR3 sequence is CASRVSTNEKLFF. DNA for the CDR3: TGTGCCAGCAGGGTTTCAACTAATGAAAAACTGTTTTTT.

The V gene is TRBV7-8, the J gene TRBJ2-5, with 12 bases that match TRBD2. The J call is uncertain, as TRBJ2-7 better fits the DNA end. CDR1 and CDR2 (germline): SGHVS, FQNEAQ. This CDR3 is 17 amino acids long. CDR3 bases: TGTGCCAGCAGCCTGAGACTAGCGGGAGCTTCTTTTCGCGAGCAGTACGTC. Translating it yields CASSLRLAGASFREQYV.

The chain combines TRBV29-1 with TRBJ2-5; D is undetermined. Looked up from germline, CDR1 is SQVTM and CDR2 is ANQGSEA. The CDR3 length is 12 residues. V was trimmed by 4 bases and J by 2 bases, leaving 8 bases between them. CDR3 coding DNA: TGCAGCGTTGCGGCCCATCAAGAGACCCAGTACTTC. Translating it yields CSVAAHQETQYF.

This chain links TRBV6-1 with TRBJ1-2, with D possibly TRBD1 on 5 matching bases. The CDR3 is made up of 13 amino acids. Deletions cut 3 bases from V and 8 bases from J, with 13 bases between. CDR1 and CDR2 from the germline V gene are MNHNS and SASEGT. CDR3 amino acids: CASSDGDFGGYTF. The CDR3 DNA reads TGTGCCAGCAGTGATGGGGACTTTGGAGGCTACACCTTC.

This clonotype was seen only once. The chain is built from TRBV18 and TRBJ2-7; a weak D match, TRBD2 (5 bases). Germline assignment: CDR1 KGHSH and CDR2 LQKENI. The CDR3 is made up of 14 amino acids. V lost 3 bases, J lost 1 base, and 10 bases lay in between. The CDR3 DNA reads as TGTGCCAGCTCACCGTCAACGGGGTCCTACGAGCAGTACGTC. Translated, it gives CASSPSTGSYEQYV.

The chain carries TRBV11-2 and TRBJ1-1; D not certain. The CDR3 is 14 residues long. The V gene lost 1 base and the J gene lost 0 bases, with 6 bases spanning the gap. Looked up from germline, CDR1 is SGHAT and CDR2 is FQNNGV. The CDR3 is CASSLVLMNTEAFF. The CDR3 DNA reads as TGTGCCAGCAGCTTAGTTCTAATGAACACTGAAGCTTTCTTT.

This clonotype was seen at least ten times. The CDR3 region has the DNA TGTGCCAGCAGTTTCCGCGGACAGCCCCCCGGCTACACCTTC. Its protein is CASSFRGQPPGYTF. This chain uses TRBV12-3 or TRBV12-4 with TRBJ1-2; D perhaps matches TRBD1 (6 bases). The CDR3 has 14 residues. Trimming removed 3 bases at V and 8 bases at J, with 16 bases between.

This clonotype was counted ten times or more. The chain uses TRBV2 and TRBJ2-6; D gene uncertain. V gave up 7 bases and J gave up 0 bases, with 13 bases separating them. CDR1 is SNHLY, CDR2 FYNNEI, per germline. The length of the CDR3 is 16 residues. CDR3 sequence (DNA): TGTGCCAGCACCTTTGATGGGCGCTCTGGGGCCAACGTCCTGACTTTC. This encodes CASTFDGRSGANVLTF.

This clonotype was seen more than once but under ten times. The chain carries TRBV25-1 and TRBJ2-4; no clear D gene. The CDR3 totals 11 residues. Germline CDR1 MGHDK, CDR2 SYGVNS. Deletions cut 1 base from V and 10 bases from J, with 5 bases between. The CDR3 bases are TGTGCCAGCAGTGAATTCGAGATTCAGTACTTC. This translates into CASSEFEIQYF.

This clonotype appeared once. In nucleotides, the CDR3 is TGCAGTGCTAGGAAGGGAACTTTGAACACTGAAGCTTTCTTT. Translated, it gives CSARKGTLNTEAFF. The chain couples TRBV20-1 to TRBJ1-1; D remains ambiguous. V was clipped by 3 bases and J by 0 bases, with 11 bases between them. CDR3 length equals 14 residues. Germline values: CDR1 DFQATT, CDR2 SNEGSKA (reference sequence).

The table lists this clonotype with a few counts. The chain's CDR3 is CASPQRDGVVGEQYV. The CDR3 bases are TGCGCCAGCCCTCAAAGGGACGGGGTTGTCGGCGAGCAGTACGTC. The chain links TRBV23-1 to TRBJ2-7; D possibly matches TRBD1 or TRBD2 (5 bases each). Being an ORF, TRBV23-1 has a function that is uncertain. The CDR3 consists of 15 residues. V shed 8 bases and J shed 6 bases, with 23 bases lying between them.

In its sample, this clonotype was seen a few times. The chain is built from TRBV10-3 and TRBJ2-1, with 9 nucleotides matching TRBD1. The CDR3 loop spans 14 amino acids. Looked up from germline, CDR1 is ENHRY and CDR2 is SYGVKD. J gave up 7 bases and V 6 bases, and 7 bases lay outside the gene matches. The CDR3 bases are TGTGCCATCAGACGACAGGGGGGAGATAATGAGCAGTTCTTC. Translating gives CAIRRQGGDNEQFF.

This clonotype was picked up a small number of times. The J gene is TRBJ1-5, the V gene TRBV7-8, with D perhaps TRBD1 (6 bases). The V end was cut by 5 bases, the J end by 7 bases, with 12 bases between. This CDR3 comprises 13 residues. The V gene's germline CDR1 is SGHVS and CDR2 FQNEAQ. This chain's CDR3 is CASSRDIGQPQHF. CDR3 in DNA: TGTGCCAGCAGCCGGGACATTGGGCAGCCCCAGCATTTT.

This clonotype came up many times. The chain uses TRBV6-2 or TRBV6-3 and TRBJ2-7; D is ambiguous. Trimming stripped 1 base from V and 2 bases from J, with 9 bases between. Germline assignment: CDR1 MNHEY and CDR2 SVGEGT. The CDR3 is made up of 14 amino acids. DNA for the CDR3: TGTGCCAGCAGTTACTTGCCTAAAGCCTACGAGCAGTACTTC. Translating gives CASSYLPKAYEQYF.

This clonotype was counted many times. The rearrangement links TRBV20-1 to TRBJ1-5, with a tentative D call TRBD1 (5 bases). Germline-derived CDR1 and CDR2 are DFQATT and SNEGSKA (reference sequence). The V end lost 6 bases, the J end lost 0 bases, and 15 bases lay between the germline ends. This CDR3 comprises 15 residues. CDR3 sequence: CSAKDWTHSNQPQHF. The CDR3 DNA sequence: TGCAGTGCGAAAGACTGGACACATAGCAATCAGCCCCAGCATTTT.

This clonotype was seen only a few times. CDR3 in DNA: TGCAGCGTTGACCACGACAGGGGAGGGGGTCATGGCCAGCATTTT. Residues: CSVDHDRGGGHGQHF. The chain employs TRBV29-1 and TRBJ1-5; 8 nucleotides align to TRBD1. The CDR3 has 15 amino acids. Trimming removed 3 bases from V and 12 bases from J; junction bases left unmatched: 16. CDR1 is SQVTM and CDR2 is ANQGSEA in the germline V gene.

The chain carries TRBV28 and TRBJ2-7; perhaps D is TRBD1 or TRBD2 (5 bases each). Trimming took off 5 bases at V and 4 bases at J, with 15 bases between the two ends. The germline V gene encodes CDR1 MDHEN and CDR2 SYDVKM. CDR3 length: 14 residues. Here the CDR3 reads CASSPAAREYEQYF. The CDR3 DNA is TGTGCCAGCAGTCCCGCCGCCAGGGAGTACGAGCAGTACTTC. The full variable domain, in which reference TRBV28 and TRBJ2-7 provide the parts outside the CDR3, is DVKVTQSSRYLVKRTGEKVFLECVQDMDHENMFWYRQDPGLGLRLIYFSYDVKMKEKGDIPEGYSVSREKKERFSLILESASTNQTSMYLCASSPAAREYEQYFGPGTRLTVT.

V is TRBV18 and J is TRBJ2-7, with TRBD2 matching over 7 bases. J was trimmed by 2 bases and V by 6 bases; bases with no gene match: 10. The CDR3 has 15 residues. The germline V gene encodes CDR1 KGHSH and CDR2 LQKENI. In DNA form, the CDR3 reads TGTGCCAGCTCCGCCATGGCGGGAGCCGCCTACGAGCAGTACGTC. Encoded protein: CASSAMAGAAYEQYV.